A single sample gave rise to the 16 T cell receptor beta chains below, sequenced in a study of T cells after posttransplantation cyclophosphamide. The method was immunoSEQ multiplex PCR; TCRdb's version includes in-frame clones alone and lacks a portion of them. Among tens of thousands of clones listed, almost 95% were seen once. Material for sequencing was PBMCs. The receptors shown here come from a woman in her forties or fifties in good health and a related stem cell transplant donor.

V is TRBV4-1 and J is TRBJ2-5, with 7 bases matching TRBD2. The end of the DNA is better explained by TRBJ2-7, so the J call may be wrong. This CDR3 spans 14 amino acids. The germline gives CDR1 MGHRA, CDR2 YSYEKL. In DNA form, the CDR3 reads TGCGCCAGCAGCCAGGGACTAAGCTCCTACGAGCAGTACTTC. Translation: CASSQGLSSYEQYF.

The CDR3 coding sequence is TGTGCCAGCAGCTTGGAGACAGGTCGAGATAATTCACCCCTCCACTTT. This encodes CASSLETGRDNSPLHF. The V call is TRBV5-4, the J call TRBJ1-6; the D gene is possibly TRBD1 (6 bases). The ends were cut back, 0 bases at V and 5 bases at J, with 12 bases in the middle. Germline V gene lookup returns CDR1 SGHNT and CDR2 YYREEE (reference sequence). This CDR3 has 16 amino acids.

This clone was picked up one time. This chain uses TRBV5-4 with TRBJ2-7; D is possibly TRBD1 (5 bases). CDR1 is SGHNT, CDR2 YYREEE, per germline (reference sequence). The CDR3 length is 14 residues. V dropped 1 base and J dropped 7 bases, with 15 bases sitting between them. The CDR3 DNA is TGTGCCAGCAGCTTGACACAGGCTTCGAGGGAGCAGTACTTC. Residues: CASSLTQASREQYF.

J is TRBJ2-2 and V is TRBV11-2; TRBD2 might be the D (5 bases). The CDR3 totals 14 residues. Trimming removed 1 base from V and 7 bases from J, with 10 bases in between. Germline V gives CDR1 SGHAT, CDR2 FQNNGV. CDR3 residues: CASSLGGGVGELFF. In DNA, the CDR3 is TGTGCCAGCAGCTTAGGTGGAGGAGTCGGGGAGCTGTTTTTT.

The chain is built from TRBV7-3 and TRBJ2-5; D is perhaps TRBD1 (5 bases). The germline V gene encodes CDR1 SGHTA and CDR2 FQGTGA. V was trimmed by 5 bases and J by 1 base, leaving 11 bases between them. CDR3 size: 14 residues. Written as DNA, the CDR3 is TGTGCCAGCAGCACTGGGGCAGGCCAAGAGACCCAGTACTTC. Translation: CASSTGAGQETQYF.

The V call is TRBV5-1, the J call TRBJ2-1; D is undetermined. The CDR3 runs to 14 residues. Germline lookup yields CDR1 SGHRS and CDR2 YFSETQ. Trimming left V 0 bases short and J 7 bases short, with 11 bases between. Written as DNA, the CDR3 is TGCGCCAGCAGCTTGGCCCTAGAAGCTAATGAGCAGTTCTTC. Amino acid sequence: CASSLALEANEQFF. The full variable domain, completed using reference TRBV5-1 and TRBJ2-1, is KAGVTQTPRYLIKTRGQQVTLSCSPISGHRSVSWYQQTPGQGLQFLFEYFSETQRNKGNFPGRFSGRQFSNSRSEMNVSTLELGDSALYLCASSLALEANEQFFGPGTRLTVL.

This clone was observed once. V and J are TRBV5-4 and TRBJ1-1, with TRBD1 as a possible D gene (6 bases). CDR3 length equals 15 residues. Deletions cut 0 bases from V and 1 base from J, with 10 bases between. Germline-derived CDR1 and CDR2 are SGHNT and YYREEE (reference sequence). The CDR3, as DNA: TGTGCCAGCAGCTTGGGACAGGACGGGAACACTGAAGCTTTCTTT. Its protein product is CASSLGQDGNTEAFF.

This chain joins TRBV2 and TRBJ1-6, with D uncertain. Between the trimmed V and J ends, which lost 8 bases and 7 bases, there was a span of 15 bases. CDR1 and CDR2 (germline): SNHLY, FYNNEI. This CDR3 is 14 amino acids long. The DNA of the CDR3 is TGTGCCAGCGGACGGGGAGTAAACAATTCACCCCTCCACTTT. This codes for CASGRGVNNSPLHF.

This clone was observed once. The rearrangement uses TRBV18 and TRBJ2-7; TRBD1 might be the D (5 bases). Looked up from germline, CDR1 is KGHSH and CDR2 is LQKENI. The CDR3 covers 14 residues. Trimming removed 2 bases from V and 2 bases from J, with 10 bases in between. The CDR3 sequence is CASSPLQGAYEQYF. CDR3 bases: TGTGCCAGCTCACCATTGCAGGGCGCCTACGAGCAGTACTTC. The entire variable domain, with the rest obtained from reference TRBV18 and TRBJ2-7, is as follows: NAGVMQNPRHLVRRRGQEARLRCSPMKGHSHVYWYRQLPEEGLKFMVYLQKENIIDESGMPKERFSAEFPKEGPSILRIQQVVRGDSAAYFCASSPLQGAYEQYFGPGTRLTVT.

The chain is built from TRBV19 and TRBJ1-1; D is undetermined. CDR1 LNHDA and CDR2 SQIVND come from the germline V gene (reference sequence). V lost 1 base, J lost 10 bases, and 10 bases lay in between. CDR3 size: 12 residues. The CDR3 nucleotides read TGTGCCAGTAGTATAGGCGTGGGCCTAGCTTTCTTT. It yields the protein CASSIGVGLAFF.

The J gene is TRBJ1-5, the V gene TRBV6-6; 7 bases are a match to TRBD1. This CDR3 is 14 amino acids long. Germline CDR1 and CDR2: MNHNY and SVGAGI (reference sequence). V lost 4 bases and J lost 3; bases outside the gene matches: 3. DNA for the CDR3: TGTGCCAGCAGTTCGGACAGGAACAATCAGCCCCAGCATTTT. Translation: CASSSDRNNQPQHF.

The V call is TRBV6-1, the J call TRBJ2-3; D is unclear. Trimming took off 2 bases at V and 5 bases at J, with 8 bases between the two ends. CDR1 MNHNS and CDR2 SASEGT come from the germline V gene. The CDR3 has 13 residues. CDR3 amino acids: CASSELSGDTQYF. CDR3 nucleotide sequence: TGTGCCAGCAGTGAACTGTCGGGAGATACGCAGTATTTT.

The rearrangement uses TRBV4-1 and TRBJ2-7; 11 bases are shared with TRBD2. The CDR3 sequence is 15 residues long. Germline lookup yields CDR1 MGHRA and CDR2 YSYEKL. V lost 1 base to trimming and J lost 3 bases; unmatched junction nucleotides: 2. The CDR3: CASSQGGLAGYEQYF. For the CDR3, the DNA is TGCGCCAGCAGCCAAGGCGGACTAGCGGGCTACGAGCAGTACTTC.

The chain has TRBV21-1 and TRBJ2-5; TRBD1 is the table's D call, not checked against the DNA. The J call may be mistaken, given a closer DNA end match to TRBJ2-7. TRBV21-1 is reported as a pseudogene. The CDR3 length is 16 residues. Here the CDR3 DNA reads TGTGCCAGCAGCAACCCTATACAGGGTCCGAACTACGAGCAGTACTTC. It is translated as CASSNPIQGPNYEQYF.

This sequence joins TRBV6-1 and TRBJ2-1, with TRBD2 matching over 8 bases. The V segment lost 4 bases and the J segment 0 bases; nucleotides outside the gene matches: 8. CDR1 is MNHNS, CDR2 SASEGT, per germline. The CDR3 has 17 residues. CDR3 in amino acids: CASSARGGRPSYNEQFF. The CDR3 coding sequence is TGTGCCAGCAGTGCGCGAGGCGGGAGGCCCTCCTACAATGAGCAGTTCTTC.

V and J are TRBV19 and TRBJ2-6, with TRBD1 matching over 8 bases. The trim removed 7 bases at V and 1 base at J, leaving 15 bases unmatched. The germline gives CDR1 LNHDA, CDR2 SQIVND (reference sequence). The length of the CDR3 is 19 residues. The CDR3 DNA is TGTGCCAGTACACTTAATGGAGACAGGGGCTTTTCTGGGGCCAACGTCCTGACTTTC. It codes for CASTLNGDRGFSGANVLTF. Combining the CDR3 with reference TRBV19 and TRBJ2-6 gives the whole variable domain DGGITQSPKYLFRKEGQNVTLSCEQNLNHDAMYWYRQDPGQGLRLIYYSQIVNDFQKGDIAEGYSVSREKKESFPLTVTSAQKNPTAFYLCASTLNGDRGFSGANVLTFGAGSRLTVL.